A selection of T cell receptor beta chains follows, all from one sample in a study of blood T cells in healthy people across ages. TCRdb re-derived calls from the 5' RACE reads in MiXCR, one entry per CDR3 protein. The sample comprises about 970,000 distinct CDR3 sequences, about 51% of which are singletons, and about 22% rests with the top ten. Sequenced sample: blood. The receptors were gathered from a woman aged 55-69 years in good health. Both conserved end residues are part of each CDR3. D genes are given only for firm matches. Clone sizes are given selectively: once, few, many, or a class where the clone is expanded.

v_gene: TRBV27; d_gene: TRBD1; abundance: few; j_gene: TRBJ1-2; CDR3aa: CASSLNPIGGGYGYTF; CDR3nt: TGTGCCAGCAGTTTAAACCCCATAGGGGGCGGCTATGGCTACACCTTC
v_gene: TRBV28; d_gene: .; abundance: .; j_gene: TRBJ1-1; CDR3aa: CATRRHKAAAFF; CDR3nt: TGTGCCACGAGACGACATAAGGCTGCAGCTTTCTTT
v_gene: TRBV12-3/TRBV12-4; d_gene: .; abundance: .; j_gene: TRBJ1-2; CDR3aa: CASGTVNYGYTF; CDR3nt: TGTGCCAGCGGAACAGTAAACTATGGCTACACCTTC
v_gene: TRBV6-5; d_gene: .; abundance: .; j_gene: TRBJ2-7; CDR3aa: CASSSTALITAEQYF; CDR3nt: TGTGCCAGCAGTTCAACGGCCCTCATAACCGCCGAGCAGTACTTC
v_gene: TRBV7-2; d_gene: TRBD2; abundance: few; j_gene: TRBJ2-1; CDR3aa: CASSLPGTSSNEQFF; CDR3nt: TGTGCCAGCAGTTTACCGGGGACTAGTTCAAATGAGCAGTTCTTC
v_gene: TRBV12-3/TRBV12-4; d_gene: TRBD2; abundance: few; j_gene: TRBJ2-7; CDR3aa: CASSFGTKSSYEQYF; CDR3nt: TGTGCCAGCAGTTTTGGGACTAAGAGCTCCTACGAGCAGTACTTC
v_gene: TRBV29-1; d_gene: .; abundance: .; j_gene: TRBJ1-2; CDR3aa: CSVRGDGNNYGYTF; CDR3nt: TGCAGCGTTAGGGGGGACGGAAATAACTATGGCTACACCTTC
v_gene: TRBV7-2; d_gene: .; abundance: .; j_gene: TRBJ2-3; CDR3aa: CASSAIDTQYF; CDR3nt: TGTGCCAGCAGCGCGATAGATACGCAGTATTTT
v_gene: TRBV12-3/TRBV12-4; d_gene: .; abundance: .; j_gene: TRBJ1-5; CDR3aa: CASSVGWSQPQHF; CDR3nt: TGTGCCAGCAGTGTAGGGTGGAGTCAGCCCCAGCATTTT
v_gene: TRBV20-1; d_gene: TRBD2; abundance: few; j_gene: TRBJ2-1; CDR3aa: CSARPLAGGHNEQFF; CDR3nt: TGCAGTGCTAGACCACTAGCGGGAGGACACAATGAGCAGTTCTTC
v_gene: TRBV12-3/TRBV12-4; d_gene: TRBD2; abundance: once; j_gene: TRBJ2-2; CDR3aa: CASSWAGGSTGELFF; CDR3nt: TGTGCCAGCAGTTGGGCGGGAGGGAGTACCGGGGAGCTGTTTTTT